The clone carrying this T cell receptor beta chain was detected a few times. Its target is not known. V gave up 1 base and J gave up 6 bases, with 7 bases separating them. The CDR3 is 12 amino acids. Germline V CDR1 and CDR2: SGHAT, FQNNGV. The sample is drawn from a study of beta chain features in type 1 diabetes. Expressed TCRB transcripts were sequenced because the isolated RNA had all been reverse transcribed beforehand. The data were produced by immunoSEQ multiplex PCR, yet TCRdb's version contains in-frame clones alone and is incomplete. The table records 300,000 to 450,000 clones, approximately 12% of them present only once. General observations from the study: Type 1 diabetes patients showed a moderate but significant shortening of TCRB CDR3s in all four CD4+ subsets.

The sequence was collected from a woman aged 18-29 years with type 1 diabetes. The chain has TRBV11-2 and TRBJ2-7, with unresolved D. The sequenced material came from naive CD4+ T cells from blood. Here the CDR3 DNA reads TGTGCCAGCAGCTTAGGGTGGGCCGAGCAGTACTTC. This codes for CASSLGWAEQYF.